This T cell receptor (beta chain) came from a study of cytotoxic CD8 clonotypes in ibrutinib-treated CLL. The study's findings and limits: Rising at ibrutinib response, clonality subsequently fell back toward baseline at progression. T-cell clonality at baseline went above that of age-matched healthy donors and rose and fell with circulating CD8+ T-cell counts.

Using immunoSEQ multiplex PCR, the repertoire was profiled, and TCRdb retains in-frame clones only, with some absent. The data contain around 77,000 clones, 80% of them seen just once; the ten biggest clones take up 7.7%. Concerning this clone itself: Its specificity is unknown.

From germline, CDR1 is SGHRS and CDR2 YFSETQ. The J segment lost 8 bases and the V segment lost 4 bases, leaving 6 bases of the junction unmatched. The CDR3 is 14 amino acids. The rearrangement joins TRBV5-1 to TRBJ1-4; 9 bases fit TRBD1. This receptor was identified in a human donor with chronic lymphocytic leukemia. The sample here was PBMCs, taken at disease progression, from a patient treated with ibrutinib. In DNA, the CDR3 is TGCGCCAGCAGCGGAGGGACAGGGTGGGAAAAACTGTTTTTT. Its protein is CASSGGTGWEKLFF. Combining the CDR3 with reference TRBV5-1 and TRBJ1-4 gives the whole variable domain KAGVTQTPRYLIKTRGQQVTLSCSPISGHRSVSWYQQTPGQGLQFLFEYFSETQRNKGNFPGRFSGRQFSNSRSEMNVSTLELGDSALYLCASSGGTGWEKLFFGSGTQLSVL.